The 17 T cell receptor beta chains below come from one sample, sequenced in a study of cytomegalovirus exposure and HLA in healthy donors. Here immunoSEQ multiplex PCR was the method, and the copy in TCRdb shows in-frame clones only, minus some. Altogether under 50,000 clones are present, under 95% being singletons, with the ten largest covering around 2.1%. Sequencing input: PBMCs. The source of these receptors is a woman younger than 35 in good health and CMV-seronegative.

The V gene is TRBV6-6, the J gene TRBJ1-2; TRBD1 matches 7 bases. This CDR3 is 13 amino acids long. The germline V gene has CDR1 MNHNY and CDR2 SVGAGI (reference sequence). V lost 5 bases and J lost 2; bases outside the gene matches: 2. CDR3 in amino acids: CASSLQGNYGYTF. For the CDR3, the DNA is TGTGCCAGCAGTCTACAGGGGAACTATGGCTACACCTTC.

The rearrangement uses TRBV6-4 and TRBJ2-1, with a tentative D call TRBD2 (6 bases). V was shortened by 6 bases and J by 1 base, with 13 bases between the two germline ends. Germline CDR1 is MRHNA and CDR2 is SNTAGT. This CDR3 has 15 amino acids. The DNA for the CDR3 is TGTGCCAGCAGCGAAAACGGGGGATCCTACAATGAGCAGTTCTTC. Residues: CASSENGGSYNEQFF.

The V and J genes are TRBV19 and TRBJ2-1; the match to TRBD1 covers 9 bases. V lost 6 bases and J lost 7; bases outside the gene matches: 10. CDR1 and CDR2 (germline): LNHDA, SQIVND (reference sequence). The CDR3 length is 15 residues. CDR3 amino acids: CASRGRTGANNEQFF. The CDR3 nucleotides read TGTGCCAGTAGAGGCCGGACAGGGGCTAATAATGAGCAGTTCTTC.

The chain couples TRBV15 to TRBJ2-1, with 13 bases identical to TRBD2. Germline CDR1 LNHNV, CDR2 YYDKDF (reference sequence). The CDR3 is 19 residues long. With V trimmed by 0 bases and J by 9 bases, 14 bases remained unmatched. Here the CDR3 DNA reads TGTGCCACCAGCAGAGATTCGATTTTACGGACTAGCGGGAGCGGTGAGCAGTTCTTC. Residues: CATSRDSILRTSGSGEQFF.

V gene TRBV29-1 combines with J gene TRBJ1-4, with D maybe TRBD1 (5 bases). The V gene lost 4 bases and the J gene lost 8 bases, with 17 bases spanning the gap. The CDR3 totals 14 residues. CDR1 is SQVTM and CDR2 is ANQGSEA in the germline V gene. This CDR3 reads CSVGGSGGKEKLFF. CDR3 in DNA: TGCAGCGTTGGTGGTTCGGGGGGAAAAGAAAAACTGTTTTTT.

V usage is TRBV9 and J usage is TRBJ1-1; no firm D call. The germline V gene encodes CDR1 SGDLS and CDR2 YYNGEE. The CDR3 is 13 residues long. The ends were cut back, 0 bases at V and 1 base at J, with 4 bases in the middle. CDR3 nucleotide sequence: TGTGCCAGCAGCGTAGACAGGAACACTGAAGCTTTCTTT. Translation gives CASSVDRNTEAFF.

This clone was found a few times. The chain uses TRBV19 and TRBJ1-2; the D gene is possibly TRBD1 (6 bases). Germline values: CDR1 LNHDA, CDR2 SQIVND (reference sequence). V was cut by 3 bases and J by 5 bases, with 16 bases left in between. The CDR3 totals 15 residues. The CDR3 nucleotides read TGTGCCAGTAGTATGGGGGCCACCCTCGGATATGGCTACACCTTC. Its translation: CASSMGATLGYGYTF.

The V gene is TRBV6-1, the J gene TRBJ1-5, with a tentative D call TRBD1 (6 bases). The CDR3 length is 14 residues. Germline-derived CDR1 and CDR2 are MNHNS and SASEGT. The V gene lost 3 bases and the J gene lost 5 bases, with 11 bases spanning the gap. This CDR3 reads CASSDGGQYQPQHF. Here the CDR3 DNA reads TGTGCCAGCAGTGACGGGGGGCAATATCAGCCCCAGCATTTT.

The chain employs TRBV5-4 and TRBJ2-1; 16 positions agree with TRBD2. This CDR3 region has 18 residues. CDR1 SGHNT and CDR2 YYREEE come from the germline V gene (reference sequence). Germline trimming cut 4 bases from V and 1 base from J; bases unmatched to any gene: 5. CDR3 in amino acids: CASSTGLAGGSSYNEQFF. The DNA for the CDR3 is TGTGCCAGCAGCACGGGACTAGCGGGAGGGTCTTCCTACAATGAGCAGTTCTTC.

CDR3 bases: TGTGCCAGCAGCTTAAGTAGCGGGGGTACCTACGAGCAGTACTTC. It is translated as CASSLSSGGTYEQYF. The chain carries TRBV7-2 and TRBJ2-7, with 9 bases fitting TRBD2. Per the germline V gene, CDR1 is SGHTA and CDR2 is FQGNSA. The CDR3 contains 15 residues. V lost 2 bases to trimming and J lost 2 bases; unmatched junction nucleotides: 4.

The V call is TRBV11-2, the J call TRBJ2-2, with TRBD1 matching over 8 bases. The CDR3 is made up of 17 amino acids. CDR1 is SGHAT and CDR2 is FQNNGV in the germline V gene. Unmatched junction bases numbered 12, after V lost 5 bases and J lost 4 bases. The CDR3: CASSIRPPGGGTGELFF. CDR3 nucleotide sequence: TGTGCCAGCAGCATCCGCCCCCCAGGGGGCGGCACCGGGGAGCTGTTTTTT.

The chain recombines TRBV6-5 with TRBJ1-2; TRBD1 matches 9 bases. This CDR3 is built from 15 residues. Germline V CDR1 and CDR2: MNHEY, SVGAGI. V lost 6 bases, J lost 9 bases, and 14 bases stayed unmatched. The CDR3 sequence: CASSRLGQGDGRYTF. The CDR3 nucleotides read TGTGCCAGCAGCCGACTGGGACAGGGTGACGGTCGCTACACCTTC.

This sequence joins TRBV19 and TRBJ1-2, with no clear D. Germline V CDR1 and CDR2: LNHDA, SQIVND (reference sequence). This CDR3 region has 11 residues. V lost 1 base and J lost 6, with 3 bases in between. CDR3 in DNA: TGTGCCAGTAGTATAGGAGATGGCTACACCTTC. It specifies CASSIGDGYTF.

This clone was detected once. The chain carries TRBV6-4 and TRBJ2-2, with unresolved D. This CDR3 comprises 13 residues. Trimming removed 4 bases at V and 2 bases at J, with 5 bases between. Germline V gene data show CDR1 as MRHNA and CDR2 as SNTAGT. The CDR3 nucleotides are TGTGCCAGCAGTGGCACTAACACCGGGGAGCTGTTTTTT. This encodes CASSGTNTGELFF.

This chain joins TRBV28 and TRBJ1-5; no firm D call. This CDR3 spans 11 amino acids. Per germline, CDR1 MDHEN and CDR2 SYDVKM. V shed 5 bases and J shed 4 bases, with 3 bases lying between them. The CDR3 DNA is TGTGCCAGCAGTGTAAATCAGCCCCAGCATTTT. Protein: CASSVNQPQHF. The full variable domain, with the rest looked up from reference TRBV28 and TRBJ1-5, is DVKVTQSSRYLVKRTGEKVFLECVQDMDHENMFWYRQDPGLGLRLIYFSYDVKMKEKGDIPEGYSVSREKKERFSLILESASTNQTSMYLCASSVNQPQHFGDGTRLSIL.

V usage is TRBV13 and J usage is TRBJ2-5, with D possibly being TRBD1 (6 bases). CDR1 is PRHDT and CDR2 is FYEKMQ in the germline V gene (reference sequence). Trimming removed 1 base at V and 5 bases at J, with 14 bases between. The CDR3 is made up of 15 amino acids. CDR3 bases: TGTGCCAGCAGCTTAGCAACGCAGGGGTGGGAGACCCAGTACTTC. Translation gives CASSLATQGWETQYF.

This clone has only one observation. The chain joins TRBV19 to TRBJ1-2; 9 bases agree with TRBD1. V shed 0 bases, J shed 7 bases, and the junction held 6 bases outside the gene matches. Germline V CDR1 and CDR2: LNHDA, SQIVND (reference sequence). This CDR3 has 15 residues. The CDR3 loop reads CASSIDTRTGAGYTF. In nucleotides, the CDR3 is TGTGCCAGTAGTATAGATACGAGGACAGGGGCTGGCTACACCTTC.